Sequencing of this T cell receptor (beta chain) was carried out in a study of Graves' ophthalmopathy and Graves' hyperthyroidism. About this clonotype: The germline gene is not matched at one end of the junction; a read error may be the cause.

This CDR3 has 15 residues. Germline lookup yields CDR1 MNHNS and CDR2 SASEGT. From RNA, the CDR3 regions of TCR beta chains were amplified and sequenced. Second-round multiplex PCR came after first-round RT-PCR with HTBI primers. MiXCR, run by TCRdb on the multiplex PCR reads, gives a single entry per CDR3 protein. The sample carries around 660,000 distinct CDR3 sequences, about two fifths recorded once. The sample taken for sequencing was peripheral blood. The chain recombines TRBV6-1 with TRBJ1-4; D remains ambiguous. This receptor was identified in an adult man with Graves' ophthalmopathy. The CDR3 DNA sequence: TGTGCCAGCAGGGAAGGCGAGTGGCGATTGGAAAAACTGTTTTTT. This gives the protein CASREGEWRLEKLFF.